The subject of this entry is one T cell receptor beta chain. These data belong to a study of patients and donors after allogeneic stem cell transplantation. Each CDR3 protein gets one entry after TCRdb re-called the RT-PCR reads with MiXCR. Of about a million distinct CDR3 sequences detected, about a sixth appear once; the ten largest clones hold about 6%. The CDR3 loop spans 13 amino acids. Germline-derived CDR1 and CDR2 are MNHNS and SASEGT. V shed 10 bases and J shed 0 bases, with 11 bases lying between them. The TCR comes from a human donor who was either an allogeneic HSCT recipient or a stem cell or donor lymphocyte infusion donor (not recorded which). It is not recorded whose cells these are; they may come from a transplant donor. The V gene is TRBV6-1, the J gene TRBJ2-3; weak D call: TRBD2 (5 bases). Specimen: blood, either unsorted or a sorted T cell fraction (not recorded which). The CDR3 region is CATGDYSTDTQYF. CDR3 nucleotide sequence: TGTGCCACCGGGGATTATAGCACAGATACGCAGTATTTT.